The T cell receptor beta chain described here comes from a study of CD8 T cells in ankylosing spondylitis. General study results and limits: Roughly eight highly homologous variants formed a TCR beta motif that appeared characteristic of ankylosing spondylitis blood. In ankylosing spondylitis patients, matched synovial fluid reportedly showed significant enrichment of disease-linked clones. A number of the motif variants had already been described in reactive arthritis synovial fluid and blood. Disease-linked clones proved CD8+ and comparatively uncommon in peripheral blood.

Each CDR3 protein is one row after TCRdb ran MiXCR on the 5' RACE reads. The sample shows roughly 250,000 distinct CDR3 sequences, roughly 8.6% of them seen only once. This clonotype was observed many times. Its specificity is not known. Trimming took off 6 bases at V and 6 bases at J, with 10 bases between the two ends. The germline gives CDR1 DFQATT, CDR2 SNEGSKA (reference sequence). The length of the CDR3 is 11 residues. The sequence was collected from a male donor with ankylosing spondylitis or in good health (not recorded which). V gene TRBV20-1 combines with J gene TRBJ2-3; D not resolved. The specimen was blood, either unsorted or a sorted T cell fraction (not recorded which). The CDR3 here is CSAGLRDTQYF. Here the CDR3 DNA reads TGCAGTGCCGGGCTCCGGGATACGCAGTATTTT.